These 14 T cell receptor beta chains were all obtained from the same sample, sequenced in a study of cytomegalovirus exposure and HLA in healthy donors. PCR involved 60 Vbeta and 13 Jbeta primers. TCRdb's table, derived via immunoSEQ multiplex PCR, lists solely in-frame clones and lacks some. The table lists over 120,000 clones, roughly four fifths of them singletons. The specimen sequenced was PBMCs. The source is an older woman in good health and CMV-seropositive.

V and J are TRBV7-2 and TRBJ1-1, with TRBD1 matching 7 bases. V shed 1 base, J shed 1 base, and the junction held 3 bases outside the gene matches. The CDR3 sequence is 15 residues long. Germline lookup yields CDR1 SGHTA and CDR2 FQGNSA. In DNA form, the CDR3 reads TGTGCCAGCAGCTTAGGCCAGGGGGGGAACACTGAAGCTTTCTTT. This sequence encodes CASSLGQGGNTEAFF. The variable domain in full, completed from reference TRBV7-2 and TRBJ1-1, reads GAGVSQSPSNKVTEKGKDVELRCDPISGHTALYWYRQSLGQGLEFLIYFQGNSAPDKSGLPSDRFSAERTGGSVSTLTIQRTQQEDSAVYLCASSLGQGGNTEAFFGQGTRLTVV.

V is TRBV28 and J is TRBJ1-3; no clear D. Trimming shortened V by 5 bases and J by 0 bases, and 14 bases separated the two germline ends. The CDR3 spans 16 residues. CDR1 MDHEN and CDR2 SYDVKM come from the germline V gene. CDR3 nucleotide sequence: TGTGCCAGCAGTCTCGGACTGACCAGCTCTGGAAACACCATATATTTT. This encodes CASSLGLTSSGNTIYF. The full variable domain, in which reference TRBV28 and TRBJ1-3 provide the parts outside the CDR3, is DVKVTQSSRYLVKRTGEKVFLECVQDMDHENMFWYRQDPGLGLRLIYFSYDVKMKEKGDIPEGYSVSREKKERFSLILESASTNQTSMYLCASSLGLTSSGNTIYFGEGSWLTVV.

This clone has only one observation. The chain employs TRBV5-1 and TRBJ2-5; 10 nucleotides align to TRBD2. V was clipped by 1 base and J by 5 bases; unmatched bases: 11. The CDR3 extends over 17 amino acids. In germline, CDR1 is SGHRS, CDR2 YFSETQ. The CDR3 loop reads CASSLRPSGRPGETQYF. As DNA, the CDR3 is TGCGCCAGCAGCTTGAGGCCTAGCGGGAGACCGGGGGAGACCCAGTACTTC.

This chain joins TRBV6-1 and TRBJ2-2, with TRBD2 matching over 11 bases. With 6 bases clipped from V and 7 bases from J, the junction kept 7 bases outside the gene matches. CDR1 is MNHNS and CDR2 is SASEGT in the germline V gene. The CDR3 totals 15 residues. The CDR3 loop reads CASRELAGVNGELFF. DNA of the CDR3: TGTGCCAGCAGGGAACTAGCGGGAGTGAACGGGGAGCTGTTTTTT.

This clone was picked up a small number of times. This chain joins TRBV7-2 and TRBJ2-7, with TRBD1 identical over 10 bases. The germline V gene encodes CDR1 SGHTA and CDR2 FQGNSA. The CDR3 spans 16 residues. Trimming cost V 1 base and J 7 bases; bases outside gene matches: 10. CDR3 sequence: CASSLGTGGIGWEQYF. The CDR3 DNA reads as TGTGCCAGCAGCTTAGGGACAGGGGGAATTGGTTGGGAGCAGTACTTC.

This rearrangement joins TRBV7-8 to TRBJ2-1; D may be TRBD1 (6 bases). From germline, CDR1 is SGHVS and CDR2 FQNEAQ. This CDR3 contains 15 residues. The V end was cut by 1 base, the J end by 5 bases, with 12 bases between. CDR3 in amino acids: CASSLGDRSDNEQFF. CDR3 sequence (DNA): TGTGCCAGCAGCTTAGGAGACAGGTCGGACAATGAGCAGTTCTTC.

This chain links TRBV7-2 with TRBJ2-7; D is possibly TRBD2 (6 bases). This CDR3 spans 14 amino acids. Trimming pared 5 bases from V and 1 base from J, leaving 12 bases between. Germline CDR1 and CDR2: SGHTA and FQGNSA. The CDR3 reads CASSRPGASYEQYF. As DNA, the CDR3 is TGTGCCAGCAGCCGCCCGGGAGCGTCCTACGAGCAGTACTTC.

This sequence joins TRBV5-8 and TRBJ2-1, with D tentatively TRBD1 (6 bases). The V gene's germline CDR1 is SGHTS and CDR2 YDEGEE. The CDR3 spans 14 residues. Trimming removed 6 bases from V and 3 bases from J, with 13 bases in between. CDR3 nucleotides: TGTGCCAGCACTCGGACAGTTCTCTACAATGAGCAGTTCTTC. Amino acid sequence: CASTRTVLYNEQFF.

The rearrangement uses TRBV28 and TRBJ2-7; the match to TRBD2 covers 9 bases. V was pared by 8 bases and J by 7 bases, with 15 bases of the junction left unmatched. Germline V CDR1 and CDR2: MDHEN, SYDVKM. This CDR3 region has 15 residues. CDR3 sequence reads: CASLLAYSGRDEQYF. CDR3 sequence (DNA): TGTGCCAGCCTCCTGGCGTATAGCGGGAGAGATGAGCAGTACTTC. The complete variable domain, with remaining parts taken from reference TRBV28 and TRBJ2-7, reads DVKVTQSSRYLVKRTGEKVFLECVQDMDHENMFWYRQDPGLGLRLIYFSYDVKMKEKGDIPEGYSVSREKKERFSLILESASTNQTSMYLCASLLAYSGRDEQYFGPGTRLTVT.

In nucleotides, the CDR3 is TGTGCCAGTAGTACCGACAGAATGTTGGACAATGAGCAGTTCTTC. Its translation is CASSTDRMLDNEQFF. This chain joins TRBV19 and TRBJ2-1; TRBD1 is a possible D gene (5 bases). V was cut by 4 bases and J by 5 bases, with 15 bases left in between. Germline V gives CDR1 LNHDA, CDR2 SQIVND (reference sequence). The CDR3 is 15 amino acids.

The chain carries TRBV5-1 and TRBJ2-7; possible D gene TRBD2, 5 bases. CDR1 SGHRS and CDR2 YFSETQ come from the germline V gene. The CDR3 covers 14 residues. The germline V and J ends were trimmed by 1 base and 0 bases, with 8 bases remaining between them. CDR3 sequence reads: CASSLRGNSYEQYF. Written as DNA, the CDR3 is TGCGCCAGCAGCTTGAGAGGGAACTCCTACGAGCAGTACTTC.

The chain couples TRBV28 to TRBJ2-5; D remains ambiguous. TRBJ2-7 explains the end of the DNA better; the J call may be wrong. This CDR3 has 14 amino acids. CDR1 and CDR2 from the germline V gene are MDHEN and SYDVKM. The DNA of the CDR3 is TGTGCCAGCAGTCTTGAGACAAGCTCCTACGAGCAGTACTTC. Its protein product is CASSLETSSYEQYF.

This chain connects TRBV5-4 to TRBJ1-1; a weak D match, TRBD1 (6 bases). The germline V gene has CDR1 SGHNT and CDR2 YYREEE (reference sequence). The CDR3 spans 15 residues. Trimming shortened V by 3 bases and J by 0 bases, and 12 bases separated the two germline ends. As DNA, the CDR3 is TGTGCCAGCAGCTCCCCAGGGGTTATGAACACTGAAGCTTTCTTT. The encoded protein is CASSSPGVMNTEAFF.

This clone was seen once. The V call is TRBV28, the J call TRBJ1-4; 8 positions match TRBD1. Trimming removed 5 bases from V and 6 bases from J; junction bases left unmatched: 8. Germline lookup yields CDR1 MDHEN and CDR2 SYDVKM. This CDR3 has 15 amino acids. The CDR3 sequence is CASSPGQGLHEKLFF. The DNA of the CDR3 is TGTGCCAGCAGTCCCGGACAGGGACTTCATGAAAAACTGTTTTTT.